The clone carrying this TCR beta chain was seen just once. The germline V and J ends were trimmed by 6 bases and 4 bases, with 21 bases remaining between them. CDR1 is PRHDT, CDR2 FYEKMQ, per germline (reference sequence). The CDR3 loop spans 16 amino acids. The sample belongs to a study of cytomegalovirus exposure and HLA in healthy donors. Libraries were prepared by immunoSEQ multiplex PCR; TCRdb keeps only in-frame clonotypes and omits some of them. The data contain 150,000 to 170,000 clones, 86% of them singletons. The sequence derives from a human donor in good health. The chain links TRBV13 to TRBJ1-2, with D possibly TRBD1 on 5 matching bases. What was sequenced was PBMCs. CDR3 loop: CASSSLELGTTYGYTF. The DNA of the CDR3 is TGTGCCAGCAGTTCACTTGAATTAGGGACTACCTATGGCTACACCTTC.